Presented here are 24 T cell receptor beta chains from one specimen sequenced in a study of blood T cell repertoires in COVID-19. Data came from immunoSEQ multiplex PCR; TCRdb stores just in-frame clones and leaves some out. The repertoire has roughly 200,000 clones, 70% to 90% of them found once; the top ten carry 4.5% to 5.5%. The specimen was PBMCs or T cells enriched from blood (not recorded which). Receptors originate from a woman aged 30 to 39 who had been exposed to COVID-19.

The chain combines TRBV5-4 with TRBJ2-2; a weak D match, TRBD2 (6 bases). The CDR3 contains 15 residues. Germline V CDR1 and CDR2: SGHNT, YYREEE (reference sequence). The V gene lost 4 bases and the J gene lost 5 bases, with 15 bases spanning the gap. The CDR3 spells CASSPVGGVTGELFF. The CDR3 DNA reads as TGTGCCAGCAGCCCCGTGGGGGGAGTAACCGGGGAGCTGTTTTTT.

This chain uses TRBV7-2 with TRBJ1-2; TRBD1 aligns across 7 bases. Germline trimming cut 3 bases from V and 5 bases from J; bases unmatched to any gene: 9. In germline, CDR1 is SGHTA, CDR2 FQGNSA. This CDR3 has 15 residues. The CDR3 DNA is TGTGCCAGCAGCTTCGGGACAGTGGTTCGGTATGGCTACACCTTC. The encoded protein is CASSFGTVVRYGYTF.

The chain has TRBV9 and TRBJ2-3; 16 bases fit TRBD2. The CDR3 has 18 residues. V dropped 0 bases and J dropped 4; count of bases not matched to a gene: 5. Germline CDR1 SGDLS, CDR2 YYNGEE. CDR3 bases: TGTGCCAGCAGCGTAGAGGGACTAGCGGGGGGGCCATCAGATACGCAGTATTTT. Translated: CASSVEGLAGGPSDTQYF.

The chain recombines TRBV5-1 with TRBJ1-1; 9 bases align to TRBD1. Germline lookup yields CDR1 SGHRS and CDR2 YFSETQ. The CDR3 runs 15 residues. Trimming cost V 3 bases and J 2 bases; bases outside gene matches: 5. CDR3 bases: TGCGCCAGCAGCTCTGGACAGGGGTATAACACTGAAGCTTTCTTT. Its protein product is CASSSGQGYNTEAFF. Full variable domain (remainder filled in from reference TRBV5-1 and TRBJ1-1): KAGVTQTPRYLIKTRGQQVTLSCSPISGHRSVSWYQQTPGQGLQFLFEYFSETQRNKGNFPGRFSGRQFSNSRSEMNVSTLELGDSALYLCASSSGQGYNTEAFFGQGTRLTVV.

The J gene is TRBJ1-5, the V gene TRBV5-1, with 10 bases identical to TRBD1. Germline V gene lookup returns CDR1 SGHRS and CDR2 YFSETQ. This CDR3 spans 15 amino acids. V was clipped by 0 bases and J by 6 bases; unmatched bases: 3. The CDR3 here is CASSLGTGGVQPQHF. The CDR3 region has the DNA TGCGCCAGCAGCTTGGGGACAGGGGGAGTTCAGCCCCAGCATTTT. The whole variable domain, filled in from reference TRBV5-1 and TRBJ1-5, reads KAGVTQTPRYLIKTRGQQVTLSCSPISGHRSVSWYQQTPGQGLQFLFEYFSETQRNKGNFPGRFSGRQFSNSRSEMNVSTLELGDSALYLCASSLGTGGVQPQHFGDGTRLSIL.

CDR3 sequence (DNA): TGTGCCAGCAGCCCCGAAAGGGGTACAGGGGCCGGGTATGGCTACACCTTC. Its translation: CASSPERGTGAGYGYTF. This chain uses TRBV5-6 with TRBJ1-2, with 7 positions matching TRBD1. The CDR3 spans 17 residues. The trim removed 4 bases at V and 5 bases at J, leaving 17 bases unmatched. CDR1 is SGHDT and CDR2 is YYEEEE in the germline V gene. The variable domain in full, completed from reference TRBV5-6 and TRBJ1-2, reads DAGVTQSPTHLIKTRGQQVTLRCSPKSGHDTVSWYQQALGQGPQFIFQYYEEEERQRGNFPDRFSGHQFPNYSSELNVNALLLGDSALYLCASSPERGTGAGYGYTFGSGTRLTVV.

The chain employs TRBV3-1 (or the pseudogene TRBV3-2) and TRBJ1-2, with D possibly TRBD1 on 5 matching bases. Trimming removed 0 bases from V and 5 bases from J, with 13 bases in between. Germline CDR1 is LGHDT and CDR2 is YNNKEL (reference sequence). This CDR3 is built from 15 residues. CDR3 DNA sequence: TGTGCCAGCAGCCAAGACCGGGGGTCTGGGTATGGCTACACCTTC. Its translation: CASSQDRGSGYGYTF.

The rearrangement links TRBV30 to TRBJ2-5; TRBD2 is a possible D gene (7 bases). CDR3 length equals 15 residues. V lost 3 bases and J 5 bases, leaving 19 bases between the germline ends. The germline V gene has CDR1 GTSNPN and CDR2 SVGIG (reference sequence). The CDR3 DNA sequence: TGTGCCTGGAGGAACCCAGCGGGGAGGGGGGAGACCCAGTACTTC. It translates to CAWRNPAGRGETQYF.

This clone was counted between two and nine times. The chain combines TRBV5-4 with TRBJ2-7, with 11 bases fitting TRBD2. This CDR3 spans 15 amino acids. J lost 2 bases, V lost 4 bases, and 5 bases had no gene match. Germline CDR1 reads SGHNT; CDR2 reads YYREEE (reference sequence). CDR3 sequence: CASSTGTSGTYEQYF. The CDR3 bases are TGTGCCAGCAGCACGGGGACTAGCGGAACCTACGAGCAGTACTTC.

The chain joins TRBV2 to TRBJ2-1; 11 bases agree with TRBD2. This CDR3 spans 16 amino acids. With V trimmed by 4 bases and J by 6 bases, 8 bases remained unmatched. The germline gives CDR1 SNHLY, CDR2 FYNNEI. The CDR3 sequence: CASSALAGGQGNEQFF. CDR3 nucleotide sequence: TGTGCCAGCAGTGCTCTAGCGGGGGGCCAGGGCAATGAGCAGTTCTTC.

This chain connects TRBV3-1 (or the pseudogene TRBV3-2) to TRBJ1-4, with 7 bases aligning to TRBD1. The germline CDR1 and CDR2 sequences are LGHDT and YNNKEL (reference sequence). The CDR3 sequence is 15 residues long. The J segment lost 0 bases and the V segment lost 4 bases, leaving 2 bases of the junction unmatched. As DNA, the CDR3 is TGTGCCAGCAGCCTTCAGGGGGCAACTAATGAAAAACTGTTTTTT. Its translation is CASSLQGATNEKLFF.

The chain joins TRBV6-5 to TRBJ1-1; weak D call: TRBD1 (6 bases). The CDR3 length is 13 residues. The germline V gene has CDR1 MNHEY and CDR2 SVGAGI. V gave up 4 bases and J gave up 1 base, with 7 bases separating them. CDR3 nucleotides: TGTGCCAGCAGTTTGGACAGGAACACTGAAGCTTTCTTT. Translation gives CASSLDRNTEAFF.

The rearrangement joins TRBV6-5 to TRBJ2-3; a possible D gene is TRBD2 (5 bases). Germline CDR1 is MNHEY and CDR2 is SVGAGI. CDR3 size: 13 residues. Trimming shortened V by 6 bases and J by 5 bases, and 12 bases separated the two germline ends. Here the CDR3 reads CASSLQGGDTQYF. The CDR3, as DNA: TGTGCCAGCAGCCTCCAAGGAGGAGATACGCAGTATTTT.

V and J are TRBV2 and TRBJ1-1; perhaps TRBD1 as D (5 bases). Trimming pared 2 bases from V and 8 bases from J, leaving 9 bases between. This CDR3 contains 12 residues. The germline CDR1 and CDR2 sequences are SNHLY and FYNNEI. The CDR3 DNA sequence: TGTGCCAGCAGTGAACAGGGATCCGAAGCTTTCTTT. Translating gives CASSEQGSEAFF.

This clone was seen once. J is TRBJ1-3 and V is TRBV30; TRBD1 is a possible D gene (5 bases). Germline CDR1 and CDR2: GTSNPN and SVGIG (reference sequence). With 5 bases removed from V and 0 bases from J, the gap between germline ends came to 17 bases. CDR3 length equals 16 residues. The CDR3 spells CAWRWGGPFSGNTIYF. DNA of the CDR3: TGTGCCTGGCGTTGGGGGGGACCGTTCTCTGGAAACACCATATATTTT.

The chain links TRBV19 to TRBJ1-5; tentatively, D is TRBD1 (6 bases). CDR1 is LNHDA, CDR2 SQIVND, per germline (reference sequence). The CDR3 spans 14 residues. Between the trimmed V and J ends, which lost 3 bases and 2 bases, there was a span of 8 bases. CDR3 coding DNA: TGTGCCAGTAGTATGGCAGGGGGCAATCAGCCCCAGCATTTT. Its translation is CASSMAGGNQPQHF.

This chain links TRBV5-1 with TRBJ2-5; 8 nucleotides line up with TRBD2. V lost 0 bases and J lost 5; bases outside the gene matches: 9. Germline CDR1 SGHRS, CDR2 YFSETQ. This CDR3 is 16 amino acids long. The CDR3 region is CASSLAPAGGRETQYF. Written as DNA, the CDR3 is TGCGCCAGCAGCTTGGCCCCCGCGGGGGGCAGGGAGACCCAGTACTTC.

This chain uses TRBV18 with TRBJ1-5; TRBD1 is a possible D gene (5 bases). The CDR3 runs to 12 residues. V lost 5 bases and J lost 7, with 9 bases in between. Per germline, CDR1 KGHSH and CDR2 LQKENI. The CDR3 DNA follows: TGTGCCAGCTCAGGGGCTGGGCAGCCCCAGCATTTT. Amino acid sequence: CASSGAGQPQHF.

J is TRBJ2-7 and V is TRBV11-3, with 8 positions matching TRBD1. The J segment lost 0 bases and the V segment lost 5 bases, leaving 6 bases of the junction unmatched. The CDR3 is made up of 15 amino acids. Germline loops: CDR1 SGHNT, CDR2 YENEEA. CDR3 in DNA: TGTGCCAGCAGCCGGAGGGACAGGAGCTCCTACGAGCAGTACTTC. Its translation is CASSRRDRSSYEQYF.

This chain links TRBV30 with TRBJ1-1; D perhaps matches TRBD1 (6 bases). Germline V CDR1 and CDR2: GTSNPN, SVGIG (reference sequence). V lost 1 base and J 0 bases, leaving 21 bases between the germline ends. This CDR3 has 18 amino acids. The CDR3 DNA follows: TGTGCCTGGAGTGACCCTTTCGCAATCGGACAGATGAACACTGAAGCTTTCTTT. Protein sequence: CAWSDPFAIGQMNTEAFF.

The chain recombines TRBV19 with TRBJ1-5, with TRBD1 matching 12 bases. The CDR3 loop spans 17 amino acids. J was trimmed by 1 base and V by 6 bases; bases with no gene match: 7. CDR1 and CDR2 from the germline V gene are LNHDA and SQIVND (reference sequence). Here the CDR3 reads CASRMGQGAKSNQPQHF. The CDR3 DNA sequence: TGTGCCAGTAGAATGGGACAGGGGGCAAAAAGCAATCAGCCCCAGCATTTT.

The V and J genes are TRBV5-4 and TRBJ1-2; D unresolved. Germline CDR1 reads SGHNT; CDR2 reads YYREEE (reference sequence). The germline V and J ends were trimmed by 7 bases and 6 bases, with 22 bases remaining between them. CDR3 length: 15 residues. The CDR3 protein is CASPPSQAGNDGYTF. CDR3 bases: TGTGCCAGCCCCCCTTCCCAGGCGGGGAATGATGGCTACACCTTC.

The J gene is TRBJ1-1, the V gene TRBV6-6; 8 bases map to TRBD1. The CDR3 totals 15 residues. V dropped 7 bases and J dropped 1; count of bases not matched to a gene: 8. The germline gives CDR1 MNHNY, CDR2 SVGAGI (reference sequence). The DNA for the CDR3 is TGTGCCAGCACCCCTGCGGGACAGGCGAACACTGAAGCTTTCTTT. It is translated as CASTPAGQANTEAFF.

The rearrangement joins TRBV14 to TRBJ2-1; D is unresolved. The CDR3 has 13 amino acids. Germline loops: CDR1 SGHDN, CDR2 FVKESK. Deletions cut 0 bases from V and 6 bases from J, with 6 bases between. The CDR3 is CASSQELFNEQFF. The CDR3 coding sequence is TGTGCCAGCAGCCAAGAATTATTCAATGAGCAGTTCTTC.